These 24 T cell receptor beta chains were all obtained from the same sample, sequenced in a study of cytomegalovirus exposure and HLA in healthy donors. The PCR contained 60 Vbeta and 13 Jbeta primers. Profiled with immunoSEQ multiplex PCR; TCRdb holds only in-frame clones, not every one. This table has roughly 120,000 clones, roughly 69% appearing once. Sequences were obtained from PBMCs. The receptors shown here come from a woman between 35 and 50 years old in good health and CMV-seropositive.

V usage is TRBV18 and J usage is TRBJ2-3, with unresolved D. V lost 3 bases to trimming and J lost 6 bases, with 7 bases between them. This CDR3 comprises 12 residues. Looked up from germline, CDR1 is KGHSH and CDR2 is LQKENI. This CDR3 reads CASSPLQDTQYF. The CDR3 nucleotides read TGTGCCAGCTCACCTCTACAGGATACGCAGTATTTT.

CDR3: CATSRQGGETQYF. CDR3 nucleotides: TGTGCCACCAGCAGACAGGGAGGAGAGACCCAGTACTTC. The J gene is TRBJ2-5, the V gene TRBV15; a weak D match, TRBD2 (6 bases). Germline V CDR1 and CDR2: LNHNV, YYDKDF (reference sequence). Trimming cost V 2 bases and J 4 bases, with 8 bases left between them. The CDR3 totals 13 residues.

The chain couples TRBV7-3 to TRBJ2-2; TRBD1 matches 8 bases. This CDR3 region has 15 residues. Losses at the gene ends were 4 bases for V and 3 bases for J; bases not matched to a gene: 4. CDR1 SGHTA and CDR2 FQGTGA come from the germline V gene. The CDR3 is CASSSGQGYTGELFF. CDR3 DNA sequence: TGTGCCAGCAGCTCAGGACAGGGATACACCGGGGAGCTGTTTTTT.

The chain has TRBV6-5 and TRBJ2-3; 11 bases match TRBD2. This CDR3 is built from 16 residues. V was clipped by 2 bases and J by 1 base; unmatched bases: 2. Germline lookup yields CDR1 MNHEY and CDR2 SVGAGI. The chain's CDR3 is CASSYGGLAGTDTQYF. The DNA of the CDR3 is TGTGCCAGCAGTTACGGGGGACTAGCGGGCACAGATACGCAGTATTTT.

This clone occurred once. This chain connects TRBV7-2 to TRBJ1-2; no clear D gene. This CDR3 spans 13 amino acids. Trimming left V 5 bases short and J 5 bases short, with 12 bases between. Per germline, CDR1 SGHTA and CDR2 FQGNSA. CDR3 amino acids: CASSRDAGYGYTF. As DNA, the CDR3 is TGTGCCAGCAGCCGCGACGCGGGGTATGGCTACACCTTC.

This clone was found once. The chain combines TRBV10-3 with TRBJ1-2; D may be TRBD1 (6 bases). Trimming took off 3 bases at V and 8 bases at J, with 13 bases between the two ends. Looked up from germline, CDR1 is ENHRY and CDR2 is SYGVKD. CDR3 length: 13 amino acids. CDR3 nucleotide sequence: TGTGCCATCAGTGACCACGGGACAACCGGCTACACCTTC. Its protein product is CAISDHGTTGYTF.

The chain uses TRBV27 and TRBJ2-1; 11 bases match TRBD1. The trim removed 5 bases at V and 4 bases at J, leaving 4 bases unmatched. Germline V gene data show CDR1 as MNHEY and CDR2 as SMNVEV (reference sequence). This CDR3 has 15 amino acids. The CDR3 reads CASSPGTGGYNEQFF. The CDR3 nucleotides read TGTGCCAGCAGTCCCGGGACAGGGGGGTACAATGAGCAGTTCTTC.

The chain combines TRBV9 with TRBJ1-5; 8 bases align to TRBD1. Germline CDR1 SGDLS, CDR2 YYNGEE. This CDR3 comprises 14 residues. The V segment lost 7 bases and the J segment 7 bases; nucleotides outside the gene matches: 10. Here the CDR3 reads CASAPGQGPQPQHF. DNA of the CDR3: TGTGCCAGCGCCCCAGGACAGGGCCCCCAGCCCCAGCATTTT.

This rearrangement joins TRBV7-2 to TRBJ2-3; tentative D call: TRBD1 (6 bases). Germline V gene lookup returns CDR1 SGHTA and CDR2 FQGNSA. The CDR3 loop spans 15 amino acids. Trimming took off 8 bases at V and 4 bases at J, with 19 bases between the two ends. CDR3 amino acids: CASCQFQGRSDTQYF. CDR3 sequence (DNA): TGTGCCAGCTGTCAGTTTCAGGGGCGATCAGATACGCAGTATTTT.

This clone appeared a single time. The chain uses TRBV9 and TRBJ2-3; perhaps TRBD1 as D (6 bases). The ends were cut back, 4 bases at V and 2 bases at J, with 8 bases in the middle. The CDR3 sequence is 13 residues long. Looked up from germline, CDR1 is SGDLS and CDR2 is YYNGEE. The CDR3 here is CASSRTVTDTQYF. In nucleotides, the CDR3 is TGTGCCAGCAGCCGGACAGTCACAGATACGCAGTATTTT.

The rearrangement links TRBV10-3 to TRBJ2-5; D is unresolved. Trimming took off 3 bases at V and 1 base at J, with 15 bases between the two ends. The V gene's germline CDR1 is ENHRY and CDR2 SYGVKD. This CDR3 has 16 residues. The CDR3 sequence is CAISDVVRLGQETQYF. CDR3 DNA: TGTGCCATCAGTGATGTGGTCAGGTTGGGCCAAGAGACCCAGTACTTC.

The chain combines TRBV2 with TRBJ2-5; 8 nucleotides match TRBD2. V gave up 4 bases and J gave up 7 bases; unmatched junction bases: 11. CDR1 is SNHLY, CDR2 FYNNEI, per germline. The CDR3 is made up of 15 amino acids. Written as DNA, the CDR3 is TGTGCCAGCAGTGTAGAAGCGGGGGAAATCGGGACCCAGTACTTC. Its translation is CASSVEAGEIGTQYF.

The chain links TRBV5-4 to TRBJ1-1; D might be TRBD1 (6 bases). The V gene's germline CDR1 is SGHNT and CDR2 YYREEE (reference sequence). V was shortened by 3 bases and J by 1 base, with 7 bases between the two germline ends. The CDR3 contains 13 residues. CDR3 protein: CASSWGQNTEAFF. The CDR3 region has the DNA TGTGCCAGCAGCTGGGGACAGAACACTGAAGCTTTCTTT.

This clone has only a few counts. V is TRBV27 and J is TRBJ2-7, with 11 bases lining up with TRBD1. The length of the CDR3 is 15 residues. The J segment lost 5 bases and the V segment lost 5 bases, leaving 8 bases of the junction unmatched. Germline loops: CDR1 MNHEY, CDR2 SMNVEV (reference sequence). CDR3 DNA sequence: TGTGCCAGCAGTGATCAATGGACAGGGGGCCACGAGCAGTACTTC. It specifies CASSDQWTGGHEQYF.

The gene calls are TRBV5-1 and TRBJ1-1; 9 bases are shared with TRBD1. From germline, CDR1 is SGHRS and CDR2 YFSETQ. The length of the CDR3 is 15 residues. J gave up 4 bases and V 5 bases, and 9 bases lay outside the gene matches. CDR3 region: CASRGGSTGGTEAFF. The CDR3 DNA sequence: TGCGCCAGCAGGGGGGGATCGACAGGGGGCACTGAAGCTTTCTTT.

This rearrangement joins TRBV7-9 to TRBJ1-5; D remains ambiguous. Germline CDR1 and CDR2: SEHNR and FQNEAQ (reference sequence). The ends were cut back, 5 bases at V and 3 bases at J, with 8 bases in the middle. This CDR3 contains 13 residues. CDR3 in amino acids: CASSRQFNQPQHF. The CDR3 DNA reads TGTGCCAGCAGCCGCCAGTTCAATCAGCCCCAGCATTTT.

Note on this clone: The conserved phenylalanine or tryptophan normally closing the CDR3 is absent here, so this likely arose from a read error. The chain employs TRBV4-3 and TRBJ1-1; D not resolved. CDR3 length: 16 amino acids. Trimming shortened V by 3 bases and J by 4 bases, and 18 bases separated the two germline ends. CDR1 LGHNA and CDR2 YSLEER come from the germline V gene. CDR3 amino acids: CASSQETPTEGTEAFV. The CDR3, as DNA: TGCGCCAGCAGCCAGGAGACGCCAACTGAAGGCACTGAAGCTTTCGTT.

This sequence joins TRBV5-5 and TRBJ2-1; possibly TRBD2 for D (6 bases). This CDR3 has 12 amino acids. V was clipped by 4 bases and J by 13 bases, with 15 bases between them. Germline lookup yields CDR1 SGHKS and CDR2 YYEKEE (reference sequence). Written as DNA, the CDR3 is TGTGCCAGCAGCGTGAGGACTACTCCACAGTTCTTC. It encodes CASSVRTTPQFF.

The sample holds a few counts of this clone. The chain uses TRBV11-1 and TRBJ1-6; D is ambiguous. V lost 5 bases to trimming and J lost 8 bases, with 13 bases between them. The germline gives CDR1 SGHAT, CDR2 FQDESV (reference sequence). This CDR3 is built from 14 residues. CDR3 nucleotide sequence: TGTGCCAGCAGCCTTCCTGGAGTTGATTCACCCCTCCACTTT. Translation gives CASSLPGVDSPLHF.

V and J are TRBV7-9 and TRBJ1-2; tentatively, D is TRBD1 (5 bases). Trimming shortened V by 4 bases and J by 2 bases, and 11 bases separated the two germline ends. The CDR3 runs 14 residues. Germline values: CDR1 SEHNR, CDR2 FQNEAQ (reference sequence). The CDR3 nucleotides read TGTGCCAGCAGCTATGGCAGGGCCAACTATGGCTACACCTTC. Its protein product is CASSYGRANYGYTF. The whole variable domain, remainder taken from reference TRBV7-9 and TRBJ1-2, is DTGVSQNPRHKITKRGQNVTFRCDPISEHNRLYWYRQTLGQGPEFLTYFQNEAQLEKSRLLSDRFSAERPKGSFSTLEIQRTEQGDSAMYLCASSYGRANYGYTFGSGTRLTVV.

The V gene is TRBV6-4, the J gene TRBJ2-3, with 7 positions matching TRBD2. This CDR3 has 14 residues. Germline-derived CDR1 and CDR2 are MRHNA and SNTAGT. With 0 bases clipped from V and 5 bases from J, the junction kept 2 bases outside the gene matches. CDR3 in DNA: TGTGCCAGCAGTGACTCTTCTAGCGGAGATACGCAGTATTTT. It encodes CASSDSSSGDTQYF.

The genes are TRBV27 and TRBJ2-3; 11 nucleotides align to TRBD2. Trimming at V came to 7 bases and at J to 7 bases, leaving 16 bases not matched to a gene. Germline values: CDR1 MNHEY, CDR2 SMNVEV (reference sequence). The CDR3 spans 17 residues. CDR3 DNA: TGTGCCAGCAAGCCGGGGGCTAGCGGGGGGAGGGGCAATACGCAGTATTTT. It yields the protein CASKPGASGGRGNTQYF.

This clone appeared a single time. The chain employs TRBV7-2 and TRBJ1-5; 10 nucleotides match TRBD1. Germline CDR1 is SGHTA and CDR2 is FQGNSA. The CDR3 has 15 residues. The V and J ends lost 4 bases and 5 bases, in that order; junction bases with no gene match: 5. The chain's CDR3 is CASSSRTGGDQPQHF. As DNA, the CDR3 is TGTGCCAGCAGCTCCCGGACAGGGGGGGATCAGCCCCAGCATTTT.

V usage is TRBV25-1 and J usage is TRBJ1-2; 8 bases map to TRBD1. Germline CDR1 is MGHDK and CDR2 is SYGVNS. The V and J ends lost 5 bases and 8 bases, in that order; junction bases with no gene match: 7. This CDR3 is 13 amino acids long. The CDR3, as DNA: TGTGCCAGCAGTCGTGGACAGGGTTACGGCTACACCTTC. This codes for CASSRGQGYGYTF.